The T cell receptor (beta chain) under discussion was sequenced for a study of blood T cells in healthy people across ages. The use of a sample-barcoded 5' primer and a J-beta primer mix characterized a second PCR of 7 to 11 cycles. TCRdb redid the calling of the 5' RACE reads with MiXCR, one entry per CDR3 protein. The sample yields 800,000 to 1,300,000 distinct CDR3 sequences, 20% to 25% seen once. The study, taken as a whole, reports: Whereas aged donors had fewer naive CD4+ cells, long-lived donors had more of them and higher diversity.

About this clonotype: What it binds is unknown.

The CDR3 is 17 residues long. V lost 1 base and J 4 bases, leaving 14 bases between the germline ends. Germline V gene lookup returns CDR1 SEHNR and CDR2 FQNEAQ (reference sequence). The sample was also linked to a second study, of T cells of mothers and their children.

This TCR derives from a girl aged 2-9 years in good health. V gene TRBV7-9 combines with J gene TRBJ2-6; maybe TRBD2 (5 bases). Sequenced material: blood. The CDR3 sequence: CASSLGTGVLGANVLTF. The CDR3, as DNA: TGTGCCAGCAGCTTAGGAACCGGGGTTTTGGGGGCCAACGTCCTGACTTTC.